This TCR beta chain was identified during a study of OX40 agonist ivuxolimab in advanced cancers. Study in general: Patients receiving dose escalation had hepatocellular carcinoma, melanoma, renal cell or head and neck cancer. Study-wide results and caveats: Some of the nonresponding patients also showed low levels of normalized T-cell clonal expansion. The average count of expanded clones was higher among CD8+ T cells than among CD4+.

The CDR3 length is 13 residues. V lost 0 bases and J lost 3, with 7 bases in between. The germline gives CDR1 SGDLS, CDR2 YYNGEE. In the case of this clone: What it binds is not known.

Method: immunoSEQ multiplex PCR; TCRdb's copy keeps in-frame clones and lacks some. The repertoire holds about 77,000 clones, around nine tenths seen once, with approximately 2.3% in the top ten. The sequence came from an adult with an advanced solid tumor such as melanoma, head and neck, liver or kidney cancer. The chain employs TRBV9 and TRBJ2-7, with D hard to call. Here the sequenced sample was CD4+ or CD8+ T cells sorted from blood, taken in a trial of the OX40 agonist ivuxolimab. CDR3 coding DNA: TGTGCCAGCAGCGTAGGGACCCACTACGAGCAGTACTTC. Encoded protein: CASSVGTHYEQYF.